Listed here is a single TCR beta chain. This record comes from a study of Tregs in tolerant kidney transplant recipients. CDR3 size: 15 residues. Trimming at V came to 3 bases and at J to 5 bases, leaving 9 bases not matched to a gene. The germline V gene encodes CDR1 SGHVS and CDR2 FQNEAQ. The nonmyeloablative bone marrow transplants came from related graft donors, with transient mixed chimerism. Method: immunoSEQ multiplex PCR; TCRdb's copy keeps in-frame clones and lacks some. The table has tens of thousands of clones, about 89% seen once. This clonotype originated in a human patient who received a combined kidney and bone marrow transplant. Some T cells could come from the graft donor. The chain joins TRBV7-8 to TRBJ2-7, with TRBD1 identical over 8 bases. The material sequenced was CD4+ T cells from blood (PBMCs), taken 6 months after the transplant. In DNA, the CDR3 is TGTGCCAGCAGCTTGCGACAGGGGAATTACAACGAGCAGTACTTC. Its protein is CASSLRQGNYNEQYF.